This TCR beta chain was profiled in a study of early stage breast cancer tumors. In the study overall: Of some 17 invasive breast tumors, about a dozen were hormone receptor-positive, HER2-negative. The study's findings and limits: Tumors had approximately 2.5-fold higher T cell density than normal breast.

Remarks on this clone: Antigen unknown.

Only in-frame clones appear in the TCRdb table, and some are missing; sequencing was by immunoSEQ multiplex PCR. The table lists over 25,000 clones, 72% of them singletons, with around a third in the top ten. Germline CDR1 reads SGHAT; CDR2 reads FQNNGV. This CDR3 comprises 19 residues. V lost 1 base and J lost 3; bases outside the gene matches: 12. This chain links TRBV11-2 with TRBJ2-1; 10 bases are shared with TRBD2. The clonotype was recovered from a person aged 45-60 years with breast cancer. The sequenced material came from blood. In DNA, the CDR3 is TGTGCCAGCAGCTTAGGATCCCTAAAACTAGCGGGACACTACAATGAGCAGTTCTTC. Translating gives CASSLGSLKLAGHYNEQFF.